The 25 T cell receptor beta chains in this list originate from one sample, sequenced in a study of blood T cell repertoires in COVID-19. The protocol was immunoSEQ multiplex PCR, while the TCRdb copy is restricted to in-frame clones and leaves out a portion. The table shows tens of thousands of clones, with over 75% occurring only once. Sequencing was carried out using peripheral blood. These receptors were obtained from a man in his 60s with acute or convalescent COVID-19.

As for this clone: A junction end diverges from the germline sequence, so it may reflect a read error. This chain uses TRBV5-1 with TRBJ2-7, with 9 bases identical to TRBD1. This CDR3 region has 16 residues. Germline V CDR1 and CDR2: SGHRS, YFSETQ. Here the CDR3 DNA reads TGCGCCAGCAGCTTGGCCTTGGACAGGGGCTCCGACGAGCAGTACTTC. The encoded protein is CASSLALDRGSDEQYF.

V usage is TRBV24-1 and J usage is TRBJ2-2, with D perhaps matching TRBD1 (6 bases). The CDR3 is 17 residues long. In germline, CDR1 is KGHDR, CDR2 SFDVKD. V shed 1 base and J shed 7 bases, with 18 bases lying between them. CDR3 sequence reads: CATSDFGFQGGIGELFF. The CDR3 nucleotides read TGTGCCACCAGTGATTTTGGCTTCCAAGGGGGTATCGGGGAGCTGTTTTTT.

The rearrangement joins TRBV6-5 to TRBJ1-1; D possibly corresponds to TRBD1 (5 bases). This CDR3 has 14 residues. V lost 3 bases, J lost 2 bases, and 10 bases lay in between. Looked up from germline, CDR1 is MNHEY and CDR2 is SVGAGI. Here the CDR3 DNA reads TGTGCCAGCAGTTATCCAGGGAAAAACACTGAAGCTTTCTTT. Its protein is CASSYPGKNTEAFF.

This rearrangement joins TRBV6-5 to TRBJ1-2, with 7 bases that match TRBD1. The CDR3 covers 13 residues. Per germline, CDR1 MNHEY and CDR2 SVGAGI. V lost 2 bases to trimming and J lost 8 bases; unmatched junction nucleotides: 5. CDR3 bases: TGTGCCAGCAGTTACCGGCAGGGGGGCGGCTACACCTTC. This sequence encodes CASSYRQGGGYTF.

This clone has a single count. V gene TRBV9 combines with J gene TRBJ2-2; D gene ambiguous. Trimming cost V 4 bases and J 2 bases, with 6 bases left between them. This CDR3 region has 13 residues. The germline V gene has CDR1 SGDLS and CDR2 YYNGEE. The CDR3 DNA reads as TGTGCCAGCAGCCCCTCCAACACCGGGGAGCTGTTTTTT. It is translated as CASSPSNTGELFF.

The count of this clone is one. The V gene is TRBV27, the J gene TRBJ2-7; 8 nucleotides match TRBD2. V was pared by 3 bases and J by 0 bases, with 7 bases of the junction left unmatched. CDR1 is MNHEY, CDR2 SMNVEV, per germline (reference sequence). CDR3 size: 16 residues. The CDR3 DNA sequence: TGTGCCAGCAGTTTTTATAGCGGGGCCAGCTCCTACGAGCAGTACTTC. Protein product: CASSFYSGASSYEQYF.

A single count supports this clone. The rearrangement links TRBV27 to TRBJ2-3; 8 bases match TRBD1. V dropped 6 bases and J dropped 4; count of bases not matched to a gene: 3. This CDR3 is 13 amino acids long. Germline CDR1 is MNHEY and CDR2 is SMNVEV (reference sequence). CDR3 protein: CASRSQGADTQYF. The DNA for the CDR3 is TGTGCCAGCAGGTCACAGGGGGCAGATACGCAGTATTTT.

This clone was recorded only once. J is TRBJ2-7 and V is TRBV6-5, with 8 bases that match TRBD1. The CDR3 has 14 amino acids. The ends lost 7 bases at V and 0 bases at J; junction bases unmatched: 5. Germline V CDR1 and CDR2: MNHEY, SVGAGI. The CDR3 protein is CASMVDRDSYEQYF. The DNA for the CDR3 is TGTGCCAGCATGGTGGACAGGGACTCCTACGAGCAGTACTTC.

CDR3 protein: CSVLTGTANTEAFF. The CDR3 DNA reads as TGCAGCGTTCTCACCGGGACAGCGAACACTGAAGCTTTCTTT. The genes are TRBV29-1 and TRBJ1-1; 7 nucleotides align to TRBD1. The germline gives CDR1 SQVTM, CDR2 ANQGSEA. The V segment lost 5 bases and the J segment 1 base; nucleotides outside the gene matches: 7. There are 14 residues in the CDR3. The full variable domain, rest sourced from reference TRBV29-1 and TRBJ1-1, is SAVISQKPSRDICQRGTSLTIQCQVDSQVTMMFWYRQQPGQSLTLIATANQGSEATYESGFVIDKFPISRPNLTFSTLTVSNMSPEDSSIYLCSVLTGTANTEAFFGQGTRLTVV.

This clone was detected a few times. The V call is TRBV3-1 (or the pseudogene TRBV3-2), the J call TRBJ2-7; a possible D gene is TRBD1 (6 bases). The germline gives CDR1 LGHDT, CDR2 YNNKEL (reference sequence). The CDR3 covers 12 residues. Trimming left V 1 base short and J 12 bases short, with 13 bases between. CDR3 sequence (DNA): TGTGCCAGCAGCCAAGGGAGACAGGTAGCGTACTTC. This gives the protein CASSQGRQVAYF.

This chain links TRBV4-3 with TRBJ2-5; D may be TRBD2 (6 bases). The CDR3 has 15 amino acids. CDR1 and CDR2 (germline): LGHNA, YSLEER. Trimming removed 1 base from V and 6 bases from J, with 15 bases in between. CDR3 region: CASSQGGPGGQTQYF. The DNA for the CDR3 is TGCGCCAGCAGCCAAGGCGGGCCCGGGGGACAGACCCAGTACTTC.

The rearrangement links TRBV7-2 to TRBJ2-7, with D perhaps matching TRBD2 (5 bases). This CDR3 has 17 amino acids. V lost 5 bases and J lost 3, with 23 bases in between. CDR1 and CDR2 from the germline V gene are SGHTA and FQGNSA. As DNA, the CDR3 is TGTGCCAGCAGCGTACCCCCCGTCGGGCTAGCACACTACGAGCAGTACTTC. This sequence encodes CASSVPPVGLAHYEQYF.

The table lists this clone with a count of one. This chain links TRBV5-1 with TRBJ1-2; D may be TRBD1 (5 bases). Germline V gives CDR1 SGHRS, CDR2 YFSETQ. The CDR3 has 14 amino acids. Trimming left V 5 bases short and J 1 base short, with 12 bases between. The CDR3 reads CASRPVGGNYGYTF. The CDR3 DNA sequence: TGCGCCAGCAGACCAGTCGGGGGTAACTATGGCTACACCTTC. Complete variable domain (other parts from reference TRBV5-1 and TRBJ1-2): KAGVTQTPRYLIKTRGQQVTLSCSPISGHRSVSWYQQTPGQGLQFLFEYFSETQRNKGNFPGRFSGRQFSNSRSEMNVSTLELGDSALYLCASRPVGGNYGYTFGSGTRLTVV.

The chain couples TRBV27 to TRBJ1-6; 9 bases fit TRBD1. This CDR3 region has 17 residues. Germline trimming cut 5 bases from V and 5 bases from J; bases unmatched to any gene: 10. Germline CDR1 and CDR2: MNHEY and SMNVEV (reference sequence). The CDR3 sequence: CASSGNRGPADNSPLHF. CDR3 coding DNA: TGTGCCAGCAGTGGGAACAGGGGGCCAGCGGATAATTCACCCCTCCACTTT.

The rearrangement uses TRBV30 and TRBJ2-5; perhaps TRBD2 as D (6 bases). CDR3 length: 12 residues. V gave up 4 bases and J gave up 6 bases, with 12 bases separating them. The V gene's germline CDR1 is GTSNPN and CDR2 SVGIG (reference sequence). The CDR3, as DNA: TGTGCCTGGAAGGAGGGGTGGAAGACCCAGTACTTC. Its protein is CAWKEGWKTQYF.

V is TRBV2 and J is TRBJ2-1; a weak D match, TRBD1 (6 bases). Between the trimmed V and J ends, which lost 6 bases and 3 bases, there was a span of 9 bases. Germline V gene lookup returns CDR1 SNHLY and CDR2 FYNNEI. CDR3 length: 13 residues. CDR3 protein: CASSTQGYNEQFF. CDR3 DNA: TGTGCCAGCAGCACACAGGGCTACAATGAGCAGTTCTTC.

The chain links TRBV30 to TRBJ1-1, with unresolved D. The V end was cut by 3 bases, the J end by 1 base, with 12 bases between. Germline V gene lookup returns CDR1 GTSNPN and CDR2 SVGIG (reference sequence). The CDR3 is 14 amino acids. DNA of the CDR3: TGTGCCTGGAGGCAATACACAGAGAACACTGAAGCTTTCTTT. Amino acid sequence: CAWRQYTENTEAFF.

The chain carries TRBV7-9 and TRBJ2-2; no firm D call. The CDR3 runs to 15 residues. Germline loops: CDR1 SEHNR, CDR2 FQNEAQ (reference sequence). V lost 1 base and J lost 2, with 8 bases in between. The CDR3 DNA follows: TGTGCCAGCAGCTTAGTGGCGGTCAACACCGGGGAGCTGTTTTTT. Translated: CASSLVAVNTGELFF.

Note on this clone: One end of the junction fails to match germline, which may point to a read error. This chain joins TRBV18 and TRBJ2-1; TRBD1 agrees at 10 bases. CDR1 and CDR2 from the germline V gene are KGHSH and LQKENI. This CDR3 is built from 15 residues. The CDR3 protein is CASSAPGQGRNEQFF. The DNA for the CDR3 is TGTGCCAGCTCAGCACCGGGACAGGGGCGGAATGAGCAGTTCTTC.

The rearrangement joins TRBV6-5 to TRBJ2-3; possibly TRBD2 for D (6 bases). The CDR3 is 13 residues long. Germline V gives CDR1 MNHEY, CDR2 SVGAGI. V was cut by 6 bases and J by 8 bases, with 15 bases left in between. CDR3 sequence (DNA): TGTGCCAGCAGACCCCCGGGAGCCTCTACGCAGTATTTT. Protein: CASRPPGASTQYF.

CDR3 bases: TGCGCCAGCAGCTTGGGACTTATGAACACTGAAGCTTTCTTT. Its protein is CASSLGLMNTEAFF. This chain uses TRBV5-1 with TRBJ1-1; no reliable D call. V dropped 0 bases and J dropped 0 bases, with 6 bases sitting between them. This CDR3 region has 14 residues. Germline CDR1 is SGHRS and CDR2 is YFSETQ. Full variable domain (outside the CDR3, taken from reference TRBV5-1 and TRBJ1-1): KAGVTQTPRYLIKTRGQQVTLSCSPISGHRSVSWYQQTPGQGLQFLFEYFSETQRNKGNFPGRFSGRQFSNSRSEMNVSTLELGDSALYLCASSLGLMNTEAFFGQGTRLTVV.

The V call is TRBV27, the J call TRBJ1-1; no clear D gene. CDR1 is MNHEY and CDR2 is SMNVEV in the germline V gene (reference sequence). Trimming stripped 5 bases from V and 1 base from J, with 8 bases between. The CDR3 has 13 residues. CDR3 coding DNA: TGTGCCAGCAGTATAACACCGAACACTGAAGCTTTCTTT. Amino acids: CASSITPNTEAFF.

The chain joins TRBV5-1 to TRBJ1-1; 8 bases fit TRBD1. CDR1 is SGHRS and CDR2 is YFSETQ in the germline V gene. CDR3 length: 15 residues. The V gene end was trimmed by 0 bases and the J gene end by 0 bases; junction bases not matched to a gene: 1. In DNA, the CDR3 is TGCGCCAGCAGCTTGGGGACAGGGATGAACACTGAAGCTTTCTTT. The encoded protein is CASSLGTGMNTEAFF.

CDR3 protein: CASSPGGTGLSYEQYF. CDR3 coding DNA: TGTGCCAGCAGTCCCGGGGGGACAGGACTTTCCTACGAGCAGTACTTC. The rearrangement links TRBV7-9 to TRBJ2-7; the D gene is possibly TRBD1 (8 bases). Deletions cut 6 bases from V and 1 base from J, with 19 bases between. Per germline, CDR1 SEHNR and CDR2 FQNEAQ (reference sequence). The CDR3 has 16 residues.

V usage is TRBV13 and J usage is TRBJ2-5, with D possibly TRBD1 on 5 matching bases. Deletions cut 2 bases from V and 8 bases from J, with 15 bases between. Germline V CDR1 and CDR2: PRHDT, FYEKMQ (reference sequence). The CDR3 is made up of 14 amino acids. In DNA form, the CDR3 reads TGTGCCAGCAGCTTACGGACCCGCCAGGGCACCCAGTACTTC. Translated: CASSLRTRQGTQYF.